This T cell receptor beta chain was sequenced during a study of T cell responses to AZD1222 COVID-19 vaccine. Details on this clone: What it binds is not known.

Findings of the study overall: Rises in breadth and depth of Spike-specific TCRs came after two AZD1222 doses.

TCRdb keeps only in-frame clones here, not all; method: immunoSEQ multiplex PCR. The sample comprises 200,000 or so clones, 85% to 95% of which are singletons, and around 1% rests with the top ten. In germline, CDR1 is SEHNR, CDR2 FQNEAQ (reference sequence). CDR3 length equals 16 residues. The V end lost 5 bases, the J end lost 6 bases, and 22 bases lay between the germline ends. This receptor was identified in an adult in good health. The chain combines TRBV7-9 with TRBJ1-1; D is unresolved. This sample comprised peripheral blood, obtained on day 0 of MenACWY control vaccination. CDR3: CASSPPSNPRGAEAFF. CDR3 nucleotide sequence: TGTGCCAGCAGCCCACCAAGCAACCCGAGAGGCGCTGAAGCTTTCTTT. Variable domain in full (rest from reference TRBV7-9 and TRBJ1-1): DTGVSQNPRHKITKRGQNVTFRCDPISEHNRLYWYRQTLGQGPEFLTYFQNEAQLEKSRLLSDRFSAERPKGSFSTLEIQRTEQGDSAMYLCASSPPSNPRGAEAFFGQGTRLTVV.